This TCR beta chain is from a study of coeliac disease. In the study overall: Without high-resolution HLA typing, biased TRBV7-2 usage was queried.

The V end was cut by 2 bases, the J end by 6 bases, with 11 bases between. Germline V lookup: CDR1 LNHDA, CDR2 SQIVND (reference sequence). This CDR3 comprises 14 residues. Study-level findings and limits: Control samples showed higher TRB and TRG clonality than intraepithelial and lamina propria samples in active celiac disease. Intraepithelial and lamina propria fractions were not highly pure.

TCRdb keeps only in-frame clones here, not all; method: immunoSEQ multiplex PCR. The repertoire holds over 3,000 clones, with around 63% as singletons. This clone was seen a handful of times. Its antigen is still unknown. The TCR was taken from a woman aged 45-60 years without celiac disease. The sequenced sample consisted of lymphocytes from the gut lamina propria. The chain uses TRBV19 and TRBJ2-1; TRBD2 is a possible D gene (6 bases). CDR3 amino acids: CASSIPEGGNEQFF. CDR3 bases: TGTGCCAGTAGTATACCGGAGGGAGGCAATGAGCAGTTCTTC.